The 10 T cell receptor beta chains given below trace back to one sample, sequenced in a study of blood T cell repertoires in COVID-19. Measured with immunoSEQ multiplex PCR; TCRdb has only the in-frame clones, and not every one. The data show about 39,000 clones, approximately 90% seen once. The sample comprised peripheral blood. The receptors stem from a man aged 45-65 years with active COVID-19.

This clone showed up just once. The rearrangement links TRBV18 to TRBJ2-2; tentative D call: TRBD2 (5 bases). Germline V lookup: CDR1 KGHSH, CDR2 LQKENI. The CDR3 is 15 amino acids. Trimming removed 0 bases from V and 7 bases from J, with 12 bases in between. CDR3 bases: TGTGCCAGCTCACCACCGGCGGGTTTGAGCGGGGAGCTGTTTTTT. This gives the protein CASSPPAGLSGELFF.

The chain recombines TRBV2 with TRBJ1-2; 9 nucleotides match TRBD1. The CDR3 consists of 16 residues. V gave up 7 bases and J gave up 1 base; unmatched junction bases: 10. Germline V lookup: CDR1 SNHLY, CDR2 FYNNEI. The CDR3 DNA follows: TGTGCCAGCACCACGTACGGGACAGGGATTAACTATGGCTACACCTTC. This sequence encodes CASTTYGTGINYGYTF.

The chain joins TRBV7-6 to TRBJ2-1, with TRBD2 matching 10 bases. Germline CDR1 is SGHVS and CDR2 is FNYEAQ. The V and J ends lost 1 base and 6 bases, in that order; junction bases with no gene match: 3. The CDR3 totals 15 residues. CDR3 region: CASSLVLAGLNEQFF. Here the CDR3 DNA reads TGTGCCAGCAGCTTAGTACTAGCGGGACTCAATGAGCAGTTCTTC.

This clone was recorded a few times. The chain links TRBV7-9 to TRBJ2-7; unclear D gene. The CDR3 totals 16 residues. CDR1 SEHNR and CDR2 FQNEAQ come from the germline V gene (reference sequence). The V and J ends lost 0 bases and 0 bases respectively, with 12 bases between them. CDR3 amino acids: CASSLAWRRSSYEQYF. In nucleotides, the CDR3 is TGTGCCAGCAGCTTAGCGTGGAGACGGAGCTCCTACGAGCAGTACTTC.

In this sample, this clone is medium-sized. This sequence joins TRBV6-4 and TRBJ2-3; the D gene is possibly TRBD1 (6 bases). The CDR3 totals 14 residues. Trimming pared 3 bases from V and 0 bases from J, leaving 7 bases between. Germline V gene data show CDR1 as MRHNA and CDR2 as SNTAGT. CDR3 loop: CASSEGASTDTQYF. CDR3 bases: TGTGCCAGCAGTGAGGGGGCTAGCACAGATACGCAGTATTTT.

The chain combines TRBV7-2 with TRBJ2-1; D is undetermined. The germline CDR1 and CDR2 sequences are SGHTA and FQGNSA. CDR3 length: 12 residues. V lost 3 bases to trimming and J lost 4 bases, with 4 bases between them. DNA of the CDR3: TGTGCCAGCAGCTTCAGTTACAATGAGCAGTTCTTC. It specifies CASSFSYNEQFF.

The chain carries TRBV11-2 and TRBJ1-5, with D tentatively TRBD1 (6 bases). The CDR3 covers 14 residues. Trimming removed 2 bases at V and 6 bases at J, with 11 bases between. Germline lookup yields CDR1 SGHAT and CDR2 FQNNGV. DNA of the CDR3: TGTGCCAGCAGCTTATCGGACAGAGGTCAGCCCCAGCATTTT. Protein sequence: CASSLSDRGQPQHF.

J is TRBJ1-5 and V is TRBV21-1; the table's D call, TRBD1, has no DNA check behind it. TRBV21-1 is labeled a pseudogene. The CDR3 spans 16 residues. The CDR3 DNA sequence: TGTGCCAGCAGCCCTATAAACCAGGGGGCTAATCAGCCCCAGCATTTT. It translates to CASSPINQGANQPQHF.

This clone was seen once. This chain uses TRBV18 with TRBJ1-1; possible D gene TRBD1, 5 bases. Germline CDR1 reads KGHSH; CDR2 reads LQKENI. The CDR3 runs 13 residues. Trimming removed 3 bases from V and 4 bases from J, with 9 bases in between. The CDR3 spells CASSPTRGTEAFF. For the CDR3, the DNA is TGTGCCAGCTCACCCACAAGGGGCACTGAAGCTTTCTTT.

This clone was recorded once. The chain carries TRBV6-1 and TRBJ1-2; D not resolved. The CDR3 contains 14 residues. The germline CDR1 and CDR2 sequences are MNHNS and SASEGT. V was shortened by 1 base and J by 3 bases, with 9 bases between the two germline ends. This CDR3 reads CASSEEADYYGYTF. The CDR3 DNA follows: TGTGCCAGCAGTGAAGAGGCGGATTACTATGGCTACACCTTC.